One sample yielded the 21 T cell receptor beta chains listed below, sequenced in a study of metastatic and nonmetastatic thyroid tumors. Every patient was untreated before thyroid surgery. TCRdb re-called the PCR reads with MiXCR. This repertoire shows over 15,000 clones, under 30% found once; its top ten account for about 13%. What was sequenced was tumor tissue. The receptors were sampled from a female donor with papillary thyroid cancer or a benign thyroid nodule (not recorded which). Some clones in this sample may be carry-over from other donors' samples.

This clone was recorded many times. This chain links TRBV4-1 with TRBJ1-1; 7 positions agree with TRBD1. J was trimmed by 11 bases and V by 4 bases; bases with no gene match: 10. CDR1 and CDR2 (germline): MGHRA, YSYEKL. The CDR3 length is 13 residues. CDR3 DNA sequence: TGCGCCAGCAGCCTCCAGGGGGGGGTCGGGGCTTTCTTT. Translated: CASSLQGGVGAFF.

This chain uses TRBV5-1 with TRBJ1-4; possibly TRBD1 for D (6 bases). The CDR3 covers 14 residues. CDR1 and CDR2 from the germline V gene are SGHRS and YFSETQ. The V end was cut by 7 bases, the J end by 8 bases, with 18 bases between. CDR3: CASGSTGGKEKLFF. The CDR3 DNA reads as TGCGCCAGCGGCTCGACAGGTGGAAAGGAAAAACTGTTTTTT.

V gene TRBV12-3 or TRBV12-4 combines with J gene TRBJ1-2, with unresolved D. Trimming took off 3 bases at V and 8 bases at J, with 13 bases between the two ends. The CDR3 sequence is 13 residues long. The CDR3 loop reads CASSLTPPAGYTF. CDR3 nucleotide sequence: TGTGCCAGCAGTTTGACACCACCGGCGGGCTACACCTTC.

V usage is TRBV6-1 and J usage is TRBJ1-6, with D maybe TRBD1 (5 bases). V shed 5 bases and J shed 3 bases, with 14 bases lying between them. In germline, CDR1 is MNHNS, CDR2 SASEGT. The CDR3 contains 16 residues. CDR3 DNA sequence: TGTGCCAGCAGTCCGAAAACAGGTGTCTATAATTCACCCCTCCACTTT. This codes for CASSPKTGVYNSPLHF.

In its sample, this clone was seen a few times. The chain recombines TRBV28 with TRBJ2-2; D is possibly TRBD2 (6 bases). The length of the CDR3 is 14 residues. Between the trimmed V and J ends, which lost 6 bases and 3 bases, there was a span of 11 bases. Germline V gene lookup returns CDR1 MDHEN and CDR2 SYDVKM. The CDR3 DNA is TGTGCCAGCAGAGAGGGAGGCCACACCGGGGAGCTGTTTTTT. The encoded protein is CASREGGHTGELFF. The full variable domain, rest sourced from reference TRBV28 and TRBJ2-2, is DVKVTQSSRYLVKRTGEKVFLECVQDMDHENMFWYRQDPGLGLRLIYFSYDVKMKEKGDIPEGYSVSREKKERFSLILESASTNQTSMYLCASREGGHTGELFFGEGSRLTVL.

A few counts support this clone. The CDR3 sequence is CASRGLHTDTQYF. CDR3 coding DNA: TGTGCCAGCAGGGGACTGCACACAGATACGCAGTATTTT. The chain employs TRBV6-2 or TRBV6-3 and TRBJ2-3; D is possibly TRBD2 (6 bases). V was clipped by 6 bases and J by 2 bases, with 9 bases between them. CDR3 size: 13 residues. Germline V gene sequence: CDR1 MNHEY, CDR2 SVGEGT.

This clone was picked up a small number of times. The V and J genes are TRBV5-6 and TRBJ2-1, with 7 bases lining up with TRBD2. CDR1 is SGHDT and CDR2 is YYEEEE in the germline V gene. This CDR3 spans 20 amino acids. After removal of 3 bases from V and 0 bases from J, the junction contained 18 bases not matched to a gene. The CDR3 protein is CASSSTLGTTTQSSYNEQFF. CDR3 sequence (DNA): TGTGCCAGCAGCTCAACCCTGGGGACTACCACCCAGAGCTCCTACAATGAGCAGTTCTTC. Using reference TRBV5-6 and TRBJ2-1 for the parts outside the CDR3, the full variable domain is DAGVTQSPTHLIKTRGQQVTLRCSPKSGHDTVSWYQQALGQGPQFIFQYYEEEERQRGNFPDRFSGHQFPNYSSELNVNALLLGDSALYLCASSSTLGTTTQSSYNEQFFGPGTRLTVL.

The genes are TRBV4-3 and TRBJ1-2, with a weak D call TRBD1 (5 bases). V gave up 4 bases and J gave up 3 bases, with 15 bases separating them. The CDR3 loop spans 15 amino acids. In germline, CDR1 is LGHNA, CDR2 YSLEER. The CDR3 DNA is TGCGCCAGCAGCCTGACCTCCGGGACGGACTATGGCTACACCTTC. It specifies CASSLTSGTDYGYTF.

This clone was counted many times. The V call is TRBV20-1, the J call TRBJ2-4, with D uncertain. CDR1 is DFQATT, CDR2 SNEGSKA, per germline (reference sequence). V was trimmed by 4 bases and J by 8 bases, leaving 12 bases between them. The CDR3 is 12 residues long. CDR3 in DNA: TGCAGTGCTAACCAGGCCGGAGACATTCAGTACTTC. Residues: CSANQAGDIQYF.

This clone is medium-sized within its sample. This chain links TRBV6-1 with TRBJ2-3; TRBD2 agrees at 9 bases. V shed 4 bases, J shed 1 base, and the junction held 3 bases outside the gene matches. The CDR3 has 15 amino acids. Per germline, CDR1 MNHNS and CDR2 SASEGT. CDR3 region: CASSGRTSGTDTQYF. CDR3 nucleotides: TGTGCCAGCAGTGGGCGGACTAGCGGCACAGATACGCAGTATTTT.

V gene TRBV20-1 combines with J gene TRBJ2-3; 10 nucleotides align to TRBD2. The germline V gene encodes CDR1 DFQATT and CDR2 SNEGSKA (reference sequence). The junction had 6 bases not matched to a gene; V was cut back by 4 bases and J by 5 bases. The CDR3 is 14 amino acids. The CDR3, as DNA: TGCAGTGCTACGCCGGCTAGCGGGAGAGATACGCAGTATTTT. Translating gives CSATPASGRDTQYF.

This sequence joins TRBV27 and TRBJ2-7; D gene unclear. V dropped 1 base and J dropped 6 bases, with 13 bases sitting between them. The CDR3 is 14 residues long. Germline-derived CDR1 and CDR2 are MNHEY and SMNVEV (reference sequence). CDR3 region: CASSLLDRLGEQYF. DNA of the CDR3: TGTGCCAGCAGTTTATTGGATCGGTTGGGCGAGCAGTACTTC.

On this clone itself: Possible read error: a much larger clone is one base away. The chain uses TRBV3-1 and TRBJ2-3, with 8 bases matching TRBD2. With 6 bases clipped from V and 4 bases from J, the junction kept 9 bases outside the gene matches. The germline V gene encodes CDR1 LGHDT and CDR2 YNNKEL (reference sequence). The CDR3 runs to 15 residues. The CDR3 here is CASRPGAGEADTQYF. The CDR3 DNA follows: TGTGCCAGCAGGCCTGGAGCGGGAGAGGCAGATACGCAGTATTTT.

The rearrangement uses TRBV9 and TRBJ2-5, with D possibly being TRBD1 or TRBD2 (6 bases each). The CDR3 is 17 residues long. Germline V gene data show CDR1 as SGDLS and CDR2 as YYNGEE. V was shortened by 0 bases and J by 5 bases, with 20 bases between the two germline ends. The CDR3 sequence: CASSVAWDGRGGETQYF. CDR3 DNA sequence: TGTGCCAGCAGCGTAGCTTGGGACGGGAGAGGGGGGGAGACCCAGTACTTC.

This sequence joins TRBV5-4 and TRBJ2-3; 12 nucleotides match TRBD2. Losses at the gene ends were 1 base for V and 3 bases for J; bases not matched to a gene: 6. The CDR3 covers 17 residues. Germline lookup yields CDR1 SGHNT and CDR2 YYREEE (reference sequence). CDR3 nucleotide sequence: TGTGCCAGCAGCTTGAGGCTAGCGGGAGGGCCGACAGATACGCAGTATTTT. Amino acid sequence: CASSLRLAGGPTDTQYF.

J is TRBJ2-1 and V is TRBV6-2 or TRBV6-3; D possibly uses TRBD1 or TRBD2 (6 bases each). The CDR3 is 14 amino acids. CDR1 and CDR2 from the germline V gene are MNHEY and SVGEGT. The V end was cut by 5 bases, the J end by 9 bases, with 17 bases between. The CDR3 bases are TGTGCCAGCAGTACGGCTGGGGGGCTAGTTGAGCAGTTCTTC. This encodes CASSTAGGLVEQFF.

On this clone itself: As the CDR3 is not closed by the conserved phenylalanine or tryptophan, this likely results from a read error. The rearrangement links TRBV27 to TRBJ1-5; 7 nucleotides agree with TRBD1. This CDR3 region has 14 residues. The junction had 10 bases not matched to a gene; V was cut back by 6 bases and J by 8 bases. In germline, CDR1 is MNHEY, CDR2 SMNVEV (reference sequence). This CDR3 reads CASSPDRAAKPQHS. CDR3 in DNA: TGTGCCAGCAGCCCTGACAGGGCGGCTAAGCCCCAGCATTCT.

The DNA for the CDR3 is TGTGCCAGCAGCCAAACAGAGGGGGCGCGTAATGAGCAGTTCTTC. Its translation: CASSQTEGARNEQFF. This chain links TRBV11-2 with TRBJ2-1, with 7 bases identical to TRBD1. CDR3 length: 15 amino acids. Losses at the gene ends were 5 bases for V and 7 bases for J; bases not matched to a gene: 11. Germline V gene data show CDR1 as SGHAT and CDR2 as FQNNGV.

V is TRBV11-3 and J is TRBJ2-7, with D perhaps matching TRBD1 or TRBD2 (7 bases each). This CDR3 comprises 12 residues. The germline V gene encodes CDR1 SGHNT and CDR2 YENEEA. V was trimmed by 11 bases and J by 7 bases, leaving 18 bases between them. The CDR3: CASRQGLREQYF. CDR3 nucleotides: TGTGCCTCTAGACAGGGACTACGGGAGCAGTACTTC.

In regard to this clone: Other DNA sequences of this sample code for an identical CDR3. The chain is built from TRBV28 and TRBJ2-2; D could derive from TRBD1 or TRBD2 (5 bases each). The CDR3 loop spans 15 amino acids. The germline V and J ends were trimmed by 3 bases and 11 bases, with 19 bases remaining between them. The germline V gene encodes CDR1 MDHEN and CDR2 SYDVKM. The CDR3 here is CASSLGRVDTGELFF. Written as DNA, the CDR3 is TGTGCCAGCAGTTTGGGGCGGGTCGACACTGGTGAGCTGTTTTTT.

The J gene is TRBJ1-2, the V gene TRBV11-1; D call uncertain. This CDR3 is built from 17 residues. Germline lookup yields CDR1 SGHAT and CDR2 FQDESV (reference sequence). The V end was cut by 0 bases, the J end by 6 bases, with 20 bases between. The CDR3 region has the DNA TGTGCCAGCAGCTTAGCAGCGGGGAACATCCCCGGAGATGGCTACACCTTC. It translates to CASSLAAGNIPGDGYTF.